This T cell receptor beta chain derives from a study of blood T cell repertoires in COVID-19. About the research overall: COVID-19 samples, acute and convalescent, were from the United States, Italy and Spain.

In the original processing: Amplifying reference gene primers gave estimates of nucleated cell counts. Sequencing used immunoSEQ multiplex PCR; TCRdb keeps in-frame clones, though not all of them. That table furnishes V, J and clone size, whereas the DNA furnished D and trimming. The sample yields approximately 260,000 clones, around 90% seen once. The CDR3 covers 16 residues. The ends were cut back, 2 bases at V and 0 bases at J, with 11 bases in the middle. Germline V gives CDR1 SGHTA, CDR2 FQGNSA. The receptor's source is a man in his fifties or sixties with acute or convalescent COVID-19. Sequenced input: peripheral blood. The V call is TRBV7-2, the J call TRBJ1-3; D call uncertain. The CDR3 DNA is TGTGCCAGCAGCTTACTACAGCCGTCCTCTGGAAACACCATATATTTT. Translation gives CASSLLQPSSGNTIYF.